This record concerns one T cell receptor (beta chain) sequence. Described time point: healthy volunteer bleed at 2 weeks. Sequencing started from total RNA isolated from unfractionated whole blood. The source of the sample is a study of human T cells and chemical hapten exposure. About the study: Small volume differences among pooled libraries mainly caused per-sample TCR yield variation.

The length of the CDR3 is 17 residues. V trimming: 4 bases; J trimming: 0 bases; junction bases outside the gene matches: 8. Germline lookup yields CDR1 SQVTM and CDR2 ANQGSEA. Unique molecular identifiers were linked by the library to individual cDNA molecules. In the study's own analysis: Across samples, TCR counts had a median of roughly 91,000 and ranged from about 23,224 to 700,000. TCRdb itself ran the RACE reads through MiXCR, one entry per CDR3 protein. These V and J calls derive from TCRdb rather than the authors' analysis. Among roughly 130,000 distinct CDR3 sequences, roughly 9% were seen once, and the ten largest hold about 1.8%.

The clonotype originates from a male donor in good health. Some clones in this sample may be carry-over from other donors' samples. The chain recombines TRBV29-1 with TRBJ2-2, with 10 bases that match TRBD2. The sequenced sample was whole blood. The CDR3 coding sequence is TGCAGCGTTGGTGCTAGCGGGGGCCGCACGAACACCGGGGAGCTGTTTTTT. It translates to CSVGASGGRTNTGELFF.